The rows below give T cell receptor beta chains drawn from one sample of a study of blood T cell repertoires in COVID-19. The assay was immunoSEQ multiplex PCR, and TCRdb's table has in-frame clones only and misses some. Among some 150,000 clones, around 80% were seen once, and the ten largest hold approximately 4.5%. Sequencing used peripheral blood. These TCRs come from an elderly woman with active or convalescent COVID-19. Each CDR3 is given with its conserved first and last residue. A D gene is named only where the DNA matches it firmly. Clone size is shown for a subset of rows, as once, few, many or a class of expanded clone.

abundance	d_gene	j_gene	v_gene	CDR3aa	CDR3nt
-	TRBD2	TRBJ2-1	TRBV27	CASSSLLTGGPNEQFF	TGTGCCAGCAGTTCCCTCCTTACGGGGGGGCCAAATGAGCAGTTCTTC
-	TRBD1	TRBJ2-1	TRBV6-5	CASRQTGAYQNEQFF	TGTGCCAGCAGACAAACAGGGGCTTATCAAAATGAGCAGTTCTTC
-	TRBD1	TRBJ1-1	TRBV5-4	CASALTGGGTEAFF	TGTGCCAGCGCCCTTACAGGGGGAGGCACTGAAGCTTTCTTT
few	TRBD1	TRBJ1-5	TRBV5-1	CASGPQGASNQPQHF	TGCGCCAGCGGACCCCAGGGGGCGTCCAATCAGCCCCAGCATTTT
-	TRBD1	TRBJ1-2	TRBV7-8	CASSLVGDSNYYGYTF	TGTGCCAGCAGCTTAGTGGGGGACAGCAATTACTATGGCTACACCTTC
-	TRBD1	TRBJ1-6	TRBV30	CAWTRTGSSYNSPLHF	TGTGCCTGGACTAGGACAGGCAGCTCCTATAATTCACCCCTCCACTTT
-	TRBD1	TRBJ1-2	TRBV9	CASSDSRDRGLPFDYGYTF	TGTGCCAGCAGCGATAGCCGGGACAGGGGTTTACCTTTCGACTATGGCTACACCTTC
-	TRBD2	TRBJ2-1	TRBV7-2	CASNERGGINNEQFF	TGTGCCAGCAACGAGCGGGGGGGGATTAACAATGAGCAGTTCTTC
many	-	TRBJ1-1	TRBV6-1	CASSERTIMNTEAFF	TGTGCCAGCAGTGAACGAACAATAATGAACACTGAAGCTTTCTTT
-	-	TRBJ1-2	TRBV18	CASSALLRDNYGYTF	TGTGCCAGCTCAGCATTACTCAGGGATAACTATGGCTACACCTTC
-	-	TRBJ1-1	TRBV11-2	CASSSAFRVAFF	TGTGCCAGCAGCTCCGCATTCAGGGTTGCTTTCTTT
-	-	TRBJ2-1	TRBV4-1	CASSQDEQGAREQFF	TGCGCCAGCAGCCAAGATGAACAGGGAGCACGTGAGCAGTTCTTC
few	-	TRBJ2-7	TRBV18	CASSPIQDYEQYF	TGTGCCAGCTCACCGATACAGGACTACGAGCAGTACTTC
few	-	TRBJ1-2	TRBV19	CASTDKSDYTF	TGTGCCAGTACTGACAAAAGTGACTACACCTTC
-	TRBD1	TRBJ2-1	TRBV27	CASSWNRGDEQFF	TGTGCCAGCAGTTGGAACAGGGGGGATGAGCAGTTCTTC
-	-	TRBJ2-1	TRBV23-1	CASSQTLDSEQFF	TGCGCCAGCAGTCAAACCCTGGACAGTGAGCAGTTCTTC
many	-	TRBJ1-1	TRBV7-9	CASSLGGEATEAFF	TGTGCCAGCAGCTTGGGAGGGGAGGCAACTGAAGCTTTCTTT
-	-	TRBJ1-2	TRBV18	CASSPPLENYGYTF	TGTGCCAGCTCACCTCCGCTCGAGAACTATGGCTACACCTTC
-	TRBD2	TRBJ2-1	TRBV20-1	CSASASGGAYEQFF	TGCAGTGCTAGTGCTAGCGGGGGGGCCTATGAGCAGTTCTTC
-	TRBD1	TRBJ1-1	TRBV18	CASSPGTGLKNTEAFF	TGTGCCAGCTCACCTGGGACAGGGCTCAAGAACACTGAAGCTTTCTTT
few	-	TRBJ1-3	TRBV5-1	CASSLEGVGNTIYF	TGCGCCAGCAGCTTGGAAGGGGTTGGAAACACCATATATTTT
-	TRBD1	TRBJ1-4	TRBV9	CASSVGTGEKLFF	TGTGCCAGCAGCGTCGGGACAGGTGAAAAACTGTTTTTT
-	TRBD1	TRBJ1-1	TRBV6-5	CASTPTGVRTEAFF	TGTGCCAGCACCCCGACAGGGGTGAGGACTGAAGCTTTCTTT
-	TRBD1	TRBJ1-1	TRBV4-2	CASSQEGQTLWAFF	TGTGCCAGCAGCCAAGAGGGACAGACATTGTGGGCTTTCTTT
few	-	TRBJ1-2	TRBV29-1	CSVEDAFQGFNYGYTF	TGCAGCGTTGAAGACGCCTTTCAGGGTTTTAACTATGGCTACACCTTC
-	TRBD2	TRBJ2-1	TRBV9	CASSVTGGSSYNEQFF	TGTGCCAGCAGCGTGACCGGGGGGAGCTCCTACAATGAGCAGTTCTTC
-	-	TRBJ2-2	TRBV3-1/TRBV3-2	CASSLLVGELFF	TGCGCCAGCAGCCTACTGGTGGGGGAGCTGTTTTTT
-	TRBD2	TRBJ2-2	TRBV11-2	CASSLISGGGHTGELFF	TGTGCCAGCAGCTTAATTAGCGGGGGAGGTCACACCGGGGAGCTGTTTTTT
-	-	TRBJ1-1	TRBV19	CASSGSRTEAFF	TGTGCCAGTAGTGGCTCCCGCACTGAAGCTTTCTTT
once	TRBD1	TRBJ1-5	TRBV2	CASSVRPGQGLSNQPQHF	TGTGCCAGCAGTGTCCGGCCGGGACAGGGGCTTTCTAATCAGCCCCAGCATTTT
-	-	TRBJ2-7	TRBV28	CASSFSGGSYEQYF	TGTGCCAGCAGTTTCTCCGGAGGCAGCTACGAGCAGTACTTC
-	TRBD1	TRBJ1-6	TRBV30	CAPGGITYNSPLHF	TGTGCCCCAGGGGGAATTACCTATAATTCACCCCTCCACTTT
-	-	TRBJ1-2	TRBV6-5	CATRRGVNYGYTF	TGTGCCACGAGGAGGGGCGTGAACTATGGCTACACCTTC
-	TRBD1	TRBJ1-2	TRBV7-9	CASSQTGSYGYTF	TGTGCCAGCAGCCAGACAGGGTCATATGGCTACACCTTC
-	-	TRBJ1-6	TRBV18	CASSPSIEYNSPLHF	TGTGCCAGCTCACCATCCATAGAGTATAATTCACCCCTCCACTTT
few	TRBD2	TRBJ2-3	TRBV29-1	CSVSAGGVADTQYF	TGCAGCGTTTCAGCGGGGGGGGTGGCAGATACGCAGTATTTT
-	-	TRBJ1-1	TRBV11-1	CASTQDFLNTEAFF	TGTGCCAGCACCCAGGACTTTTTGAACACTGAAGCTTTCTTT
few	TRBD1	TRBJ1-5	TRBV18	CASSSDTGGNQPQHF	TGTGCCAGCTCATCCGACACAGGGGGCAATCAGCCCCAGCATTTT
-	TRBD1	TRBJ1-5	TRBV3-1/TRBV3-2	CASSPAGGSQPQHF	TGTGCCAGCAGCCCGGCAGGGGGCAGTCAGCCCCAGCATTTT
-	-	TRBJ2-3	TRBV27	CASSSTSPRTDTQYF	TGTGCCAGCAGTTCTACTAGTCCCCGCACAGATACGCAGTATTTT
-	-	TRBJ2-1	TRBV27	CASSLSGGPSYNEQFF	TGTGCCAGCAGTTTATCGGGGGGGCCCTCCTACAATGAGCAGTTCTTC
-	TRBD1	TRBJ2-1	TRBV3-1/TRBV3-2	CASSWGQAYNEQFF	TGTGCCAGCAGCTGGGGACAGGCCTACAATGAGCAGTTCTTC
-	TRBD1	TRBJ1-2	TRBV19	CASSIFGVFRAGGNRHGYTF	TGTGCCAGTAGTATTTTTGGGGTTTTCCGGGCAGGGGGTAATCGCCATGGCTACACCTTC
many	TRBD2	TRBJ2-7	TRBV2	CASSDRASGTYEQYF	TGTGCCAGCAGTGACAGGGCTAGCGGAACCTACGAGCAGTACTTC
-	-	TRBJ1-5	TRBV18	CASSPSDKGGNQPQHF	TGTGCCAGCTCACCCTCAGACAAAGGCGGCAATCAGCCCCAGCATTTT
-	TRBD1	TRBJ1-4	TRBV15	CATSVRDRGLSNEKLFF	TGTGCCACCAGCGTCCGGGACAGGGGGTTATCTAATGAAAAACTGTTTTTT
once	TRBD1	TRBJ2-4	TRBV5-4	CASSLASTGATKNIQYF	TGTGCCAGCAGCTTGGCCTCGACAGGGGCAACCAAAAACATTCAGTACTTC
many	-	TRBJ2-2	TRBV7-2	CASSRWRGRTGELFF	TGTGCCAGCAGCCGGTGGCGGGGGCGAACCGGGGAGCTGTTTTTT
-	-	TRBJ1-3	TRBV19	CASTDPGLGSSGNTIYF	TGTGCCAGTACCGATCCGGGACTCGGCAGCTCTGGAAACACCATATATTTT
-	TRBD1	TRBJ1-4	TRBV3-1/TRBV3-2	CASSQRTGNEKLFF	TGTGCCAGCAGCCAAAGGACAGGGAATGAAAAACTGTTTTTT
-	TRBD1	TRBJ2-7	TRBV24-1	CATSDPRTGYAYEQYF	TGTGCCACCAGTGATCCGAGGACAGGTTATGCCTACGAGCAGTACTTC
-	-	TRBJ2-3	TRBV3-1/TRBV3-2	CASSQVPGGRDTQYF	TGTGCCAGCAGCCAAGTTCCCGGGGGGCGAGATACGCAGTATTTT
-	-	TRBJ2-2	TRBV4-1	CASSPSSGAGELFF	TGCGCCAGCAGCCCATCTTCAGGGGCCGGGGAGCTGTTTTTT
-	TRBD1	TRBJ1-5	TRBV2	CASRDRQGGQPQHF	TGTGCCAGCAGGGACCGACAGGGTGGTCAGCCCCAGCATTTT
-	-	TRBJ1-1	TRBV19	CASSGSGTYAEAFF	TGTGCCAGTAGTGGCTCCGGGACATACGCTGAAGCTTTCTTT
few	TRBD1	TRBJ2-1	TRBV7-3	CASSLDRAYNEQFF	TGTGCCAGCAGCTTAGACAGGGCCTACAATGAGCAGTTCTTC
-	-	TRBJ1-6	TRBV18	CASSPEVNSPLHF	TGTGCCAGCTCACCGGAGGTTAATTCACCCCTCCACTTT